The clone carrying this T cell receptor (beta chain) was seen repeatedly, ten times or more. Its antigen remains unidentified. The data originate from a study of identical twins. TCRdb analysed the 5' RACE reads with MiXCR anew, one entry per CDR3 protein. Among hundreds of thousands of distinct CDR3 sequences listed, around 5.7% were seen once. Deletions cut 0 bases from V and 6 bases from J, with 13 bases between. The CDR3 runs to 14 residues. Germline CDR1 reads SGHRS; CDR2 reads YFSETQ. Overall study results and limits: Partial confounding of zero-insertion analyses by invariant MAIT and iNKT cells was possible.

The TCR comes from a man aged 18 to 29 in good health. The sequencing input was naive T cells sorted from blood. The chain is built from TRBV5-1 and TRBJ2-7, with D possibly TRBD1 on 7 matching bases. The CDR3 is CASSLGRQGGEQYF. The CDR3 DNA is TGCGCCAGCAGCTTGGGCCGACAGGGAGGCGAGCAGTACTTC.